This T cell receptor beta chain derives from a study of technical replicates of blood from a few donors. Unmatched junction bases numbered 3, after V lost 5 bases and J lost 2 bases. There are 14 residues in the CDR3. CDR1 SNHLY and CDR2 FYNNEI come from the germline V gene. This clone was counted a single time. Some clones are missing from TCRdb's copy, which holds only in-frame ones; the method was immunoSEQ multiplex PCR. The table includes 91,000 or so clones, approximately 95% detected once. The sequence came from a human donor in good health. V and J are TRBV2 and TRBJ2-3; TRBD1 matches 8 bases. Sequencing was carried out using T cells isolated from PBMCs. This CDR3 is CASSRDRFTDTQYF. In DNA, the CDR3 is TGTGCCAGCAGTAGGGACAGGTTCACAGATACGCAGTATTTT.